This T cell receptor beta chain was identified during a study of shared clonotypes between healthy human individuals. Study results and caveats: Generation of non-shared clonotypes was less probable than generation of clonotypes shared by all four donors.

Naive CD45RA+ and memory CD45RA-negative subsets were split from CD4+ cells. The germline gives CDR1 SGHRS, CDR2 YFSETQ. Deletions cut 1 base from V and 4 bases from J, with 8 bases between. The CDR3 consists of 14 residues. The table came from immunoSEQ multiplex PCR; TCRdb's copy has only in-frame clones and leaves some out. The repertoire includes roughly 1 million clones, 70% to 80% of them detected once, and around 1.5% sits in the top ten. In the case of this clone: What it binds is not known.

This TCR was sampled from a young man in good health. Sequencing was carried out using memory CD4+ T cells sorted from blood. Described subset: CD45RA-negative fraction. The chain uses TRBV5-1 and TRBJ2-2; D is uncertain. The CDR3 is CASSLPGPTGELFF. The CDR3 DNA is TGCGCCAGCAGCTTGCCAGGACCCACCGGGGAGCTGTTTTTT.